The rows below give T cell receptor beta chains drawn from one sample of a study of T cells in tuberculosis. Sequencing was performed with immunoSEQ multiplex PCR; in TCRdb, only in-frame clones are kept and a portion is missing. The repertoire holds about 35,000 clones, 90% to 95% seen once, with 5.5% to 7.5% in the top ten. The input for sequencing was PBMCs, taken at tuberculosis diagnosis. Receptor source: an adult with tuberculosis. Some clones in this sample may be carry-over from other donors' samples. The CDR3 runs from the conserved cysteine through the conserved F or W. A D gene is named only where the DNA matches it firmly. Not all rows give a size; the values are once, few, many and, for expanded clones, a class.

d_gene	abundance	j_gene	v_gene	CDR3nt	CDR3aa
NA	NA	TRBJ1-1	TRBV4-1	TGCGCCAGCAGCCAAGTTGCAGGGGCGGGCACTGAAGCTTTCTTT	CASSQVAGAGTEAFF
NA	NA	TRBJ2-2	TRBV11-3	TGTGCCAGCAGCTCCACCAGGAACACCGGGGAGCTGTTTTTT	CASSSTRNTGELFF
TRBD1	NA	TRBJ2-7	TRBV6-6	TGTGCCAGCAGAAACTTGCCGGGACAGGGGCGGGACGAGCAGTACTTC	CASRNLPGQGRDEQYF
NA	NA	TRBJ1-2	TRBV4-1	TGCGCCAGCAGCCAGGGAGGGACACTGGCTGGATTC	CASSQGGTLAGF
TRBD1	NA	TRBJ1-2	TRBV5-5	TGTGCCAGCAGCGGTACGGGACAGGACTATGGCTACACCTTC	CASSGTGQDYGYTF
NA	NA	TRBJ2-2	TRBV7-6	TGTGCCAGCACCCCAGACATCACCGGGGAGCTGTTTTTT	CASTPDITGELFF
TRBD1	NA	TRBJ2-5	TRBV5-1	TGCGCCAGCAGCGCCGGACAGGGCCGAGAGACCCAGTACTTC	CASSAGQGRETQYF
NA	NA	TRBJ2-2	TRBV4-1	TGCGCCAGCAGCCAAGACGGCACCGGGGAGCTGTTTTTT	CASSQDGTGELFF
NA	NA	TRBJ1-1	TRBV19	TGTGCCAGTAGTATGGGCGCCGGGGGCACTGAAGCTTTCTTT	CASSMGAGGTEAFF
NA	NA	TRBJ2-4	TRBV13	TGTGCCAGCAGCTTAGAGGAGGGGCCGAGGCTTAAAAACATTCAGTACTTC	CASSLEEGPRLKNIQYF
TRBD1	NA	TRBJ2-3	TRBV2	TGTGCCAGCAGACAGGGGATCACAGATACGCAGTATTTT	CASRQGITDTQYF
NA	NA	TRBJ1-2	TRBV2	TGTGCCAGCAGTGCCCCAGGGGTGTTTAATGGCTACACCTTC	CASSAPGVFNGYTF
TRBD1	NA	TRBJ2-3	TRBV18	TGTGCCAGCTCACCGGGACAGGGGGCAGATACGCAGTATTTT	CASSPGQGADTQYF
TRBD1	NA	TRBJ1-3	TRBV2	TGTGCCAGCAGTGTCGAGACAGGGGGAAACACCATATATTTT	CASSVETGGNTIYF
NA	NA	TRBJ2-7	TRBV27	TGTGCCAGCAGTTTCCGAGTCTCCTACGAGCAGTACTTC	CASSFRVSYEQYF
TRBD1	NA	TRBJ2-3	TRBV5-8	TGTGCCAGCAGCACGCGATCGGGACAGGGGGTCGCAGATACGCAGTATTTT	CASSTRSGQGVADTQYF
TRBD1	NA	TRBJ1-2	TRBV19	TGTGCCAGTAGCCTCGACAGGGGTGGCTACACTTTC	CASSLDRGGYTF
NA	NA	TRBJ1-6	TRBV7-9	TGTGCCAGCAGCTTAGCTGGATCGCAGGGAAGGTCACCCCTCCACTTT	CASSLAGSQGRSPLHF
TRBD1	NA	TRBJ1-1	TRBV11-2	TGTGCCAGCAGCTTAACACAGACAGGGTTGACGAACACTGAAGCTTTCTTT	CASSLTQTGLTNTEAFF
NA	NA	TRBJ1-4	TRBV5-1	TGCGCCAGCAGCCTCCTTGACAGCGTCAATGAAAAACTGTTTTTT	CASSLLDSVNEKLFF
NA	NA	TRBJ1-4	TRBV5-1	TGCGCCAGCAGCTTGGGGGGGACTCCAACTAATGAAAAACTGTTTTTT	CASSLGGTPTNEKLFF
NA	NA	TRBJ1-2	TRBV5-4	TGTGCCAGCAGCTTGGCCACAGGGATCCGGGTCTATGGCTACACCTTC	CASSLATGIRVYGYTF
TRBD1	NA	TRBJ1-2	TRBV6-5	TGTGCCAGCAGCCGCGACAGGGCTCGAAACTATGGCTACACCTTC	CASSRDRARNYGYTF
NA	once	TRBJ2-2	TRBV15	TGTGCCACCAGCAGAGAACAATTAGGCGGGCGCGGGAACACCGGGGAGCTGTTTTTT	CATSREQLGGRGNTGELFF
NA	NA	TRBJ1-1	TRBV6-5	TGTGCCAGCAGTTATTTGGGAGTGAACACTGAAGCTTTCTTT	CASSYLGVNTEAFF
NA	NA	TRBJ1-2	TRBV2	TGTGCCATCCCTAGGGGATGGGGTTTGGGGGGCTACACCTTC	CAIPRGWGLGGYTF
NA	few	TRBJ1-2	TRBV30	TGTGCCTGGTCCCGGGTAAACTATGGCTACACCTTC	CAWSRVNYGYTF
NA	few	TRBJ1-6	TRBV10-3	TGTGCCATCAGGGTCGACAGGTCGGGTTCACCCCTCCACTTT	CAIRVDRSGSPLHF
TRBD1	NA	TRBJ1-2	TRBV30	TGTGCCTGGAGAAGTCCCGGGACAGGGAACTCGGGCTCGTACTATGGCTACACCTTC	CAWRSPGTGNSGSYYGYTF
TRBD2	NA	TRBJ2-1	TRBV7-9	TGTGCCAGCAGCCCTCCCCGGGGGGAGAACCCCTACAATGAGCAGTTCTTC	CASSPPRGENPYNEQFF
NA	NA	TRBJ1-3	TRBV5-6	TGTGCCAGCAGCTTGCGAGGATCTGGAAACACCATATATTTT	CASSLRGSGNTIYF
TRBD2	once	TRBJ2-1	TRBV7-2	TGTGCCAGCAGCTTATTAGCGGGCCGCTCCTACAATGAGCAGTTCTTC	CASSLLAGRSYNEQFF
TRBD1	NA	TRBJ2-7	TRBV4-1	TGCGCCAGCAGCCCTGGACAGGGGGCCAACGAGCAGTACTTC	CASSPGQGANEQYF
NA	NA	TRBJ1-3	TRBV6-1	TGTGCCAGCAGTGAAGGGACAGACCAACAAACTGGAAACACCATATATTTT	CASSEGTDQQTGNTIYF
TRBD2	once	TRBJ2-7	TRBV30	TGTGCCTGGAGTGTACTGAGCGGGGGCTACGAGCAGTACTTC	CAWSVLSGGYEQYF
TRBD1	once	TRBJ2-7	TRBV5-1	TGCGCCAGCAGCTTGGACGGGACAGTCCCCTCCTACGAGCAGTACTTC	CASSLDGTVPSYEQYF
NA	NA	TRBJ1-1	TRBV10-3	TGTGCCATCAGTGTGGGGGAGGACACTGAAGCTTTCTTT	CAISVGEDTEAFF
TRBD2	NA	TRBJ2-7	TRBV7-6	TGTGCCAGCAGCCCCCTACCCGCTAGCGGGAGGACTACCTACGAGCAGTACTTC	CASSPLPASGRTTYEQYF
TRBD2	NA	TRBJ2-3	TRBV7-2	TGTGCCAGCAGCGAGGGACTAGTAACAGATACGCAGTATTTT	CASSEGLVTDTQYF
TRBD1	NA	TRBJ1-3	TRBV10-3	TGTGCCATCAGTGAGTCGGGGACAGACTACTCTGGAAACACCATATATTTT	CAISESGTDYSGNTIYF
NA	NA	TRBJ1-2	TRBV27	TGTGCCAGCAGTTTAGGGGGGGGTGATTGGAACTATGGCTACACCTTC	CASSLGGGDWNYGYTF
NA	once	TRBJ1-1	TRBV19	TGTGCCAGTAGTCGGGACTTTGGGAGCACTGAAGCTTTCTTT	CASSRDFGSTEAFF
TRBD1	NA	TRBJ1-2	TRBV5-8	TGTGCCAGCAGCCTCCCGGACAGGGTCAGAATCACCTTC	CASSLPDRVRITF
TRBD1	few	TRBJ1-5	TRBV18	TGTGCCAGCTCACAAACCACAGGGGCTAGCAATCAGCCCCAGCATTTT	CASSQTTGASNQPQHF
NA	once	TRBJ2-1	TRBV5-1	TGCGCCAGCAGCTTGGAGGCGCGGGGCTACAATGAGCAGTTCTTC	CASSLEARGYNEQFF
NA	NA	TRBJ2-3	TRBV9	TGTGCCAGCAGCGTAGCTTGGCCAGATACGCAGTATTTT	CASSVAWPDTQYF
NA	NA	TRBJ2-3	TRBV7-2	TGTGCCAGCAGTCTAGACGGGGGAAACACAGATACGCAGTATTTT	CASSLDGGNTDTQYF
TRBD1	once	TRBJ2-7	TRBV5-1	TGCGCCAGCAGCTTAACAGGGGCCTACGAGCAGTACTTC	CASSLTGAYEQYF
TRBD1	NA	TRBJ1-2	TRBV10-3	TGTGCCATCAGTGAGTCGATAGGACAGGGGGATAACTATGGCTACACCTTC	CAISESIGQGDNYGYTF